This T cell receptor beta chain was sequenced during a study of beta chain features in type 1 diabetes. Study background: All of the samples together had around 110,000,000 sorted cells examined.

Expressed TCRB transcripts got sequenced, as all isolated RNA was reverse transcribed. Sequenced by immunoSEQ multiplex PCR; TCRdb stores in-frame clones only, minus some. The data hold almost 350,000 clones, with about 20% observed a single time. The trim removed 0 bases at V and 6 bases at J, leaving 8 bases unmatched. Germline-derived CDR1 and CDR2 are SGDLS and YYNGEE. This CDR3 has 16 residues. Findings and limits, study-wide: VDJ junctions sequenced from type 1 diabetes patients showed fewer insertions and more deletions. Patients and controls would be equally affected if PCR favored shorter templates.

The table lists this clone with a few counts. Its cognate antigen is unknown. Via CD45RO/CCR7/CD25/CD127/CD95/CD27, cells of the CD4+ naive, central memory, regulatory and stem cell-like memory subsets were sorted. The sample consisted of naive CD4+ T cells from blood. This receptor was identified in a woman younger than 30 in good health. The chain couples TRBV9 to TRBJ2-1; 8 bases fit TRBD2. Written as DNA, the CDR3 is TGTGCCAGCAGCGTAGCGTCGGGAGGGAAGGTCAATGAGCAGTTCTTC. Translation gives CASSVASGGKVNEQFF. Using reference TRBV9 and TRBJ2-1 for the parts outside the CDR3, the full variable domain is DSGVTQTPKHLITATGQRVTLRCSPRSGDLSVYWYQQSLDQGLQFLIQYYNGEERAKGNILERFSAQQFPDLHSELNLSSLELGDSALYFCASSVASGGKVNEQFFGPGTRLTVL.